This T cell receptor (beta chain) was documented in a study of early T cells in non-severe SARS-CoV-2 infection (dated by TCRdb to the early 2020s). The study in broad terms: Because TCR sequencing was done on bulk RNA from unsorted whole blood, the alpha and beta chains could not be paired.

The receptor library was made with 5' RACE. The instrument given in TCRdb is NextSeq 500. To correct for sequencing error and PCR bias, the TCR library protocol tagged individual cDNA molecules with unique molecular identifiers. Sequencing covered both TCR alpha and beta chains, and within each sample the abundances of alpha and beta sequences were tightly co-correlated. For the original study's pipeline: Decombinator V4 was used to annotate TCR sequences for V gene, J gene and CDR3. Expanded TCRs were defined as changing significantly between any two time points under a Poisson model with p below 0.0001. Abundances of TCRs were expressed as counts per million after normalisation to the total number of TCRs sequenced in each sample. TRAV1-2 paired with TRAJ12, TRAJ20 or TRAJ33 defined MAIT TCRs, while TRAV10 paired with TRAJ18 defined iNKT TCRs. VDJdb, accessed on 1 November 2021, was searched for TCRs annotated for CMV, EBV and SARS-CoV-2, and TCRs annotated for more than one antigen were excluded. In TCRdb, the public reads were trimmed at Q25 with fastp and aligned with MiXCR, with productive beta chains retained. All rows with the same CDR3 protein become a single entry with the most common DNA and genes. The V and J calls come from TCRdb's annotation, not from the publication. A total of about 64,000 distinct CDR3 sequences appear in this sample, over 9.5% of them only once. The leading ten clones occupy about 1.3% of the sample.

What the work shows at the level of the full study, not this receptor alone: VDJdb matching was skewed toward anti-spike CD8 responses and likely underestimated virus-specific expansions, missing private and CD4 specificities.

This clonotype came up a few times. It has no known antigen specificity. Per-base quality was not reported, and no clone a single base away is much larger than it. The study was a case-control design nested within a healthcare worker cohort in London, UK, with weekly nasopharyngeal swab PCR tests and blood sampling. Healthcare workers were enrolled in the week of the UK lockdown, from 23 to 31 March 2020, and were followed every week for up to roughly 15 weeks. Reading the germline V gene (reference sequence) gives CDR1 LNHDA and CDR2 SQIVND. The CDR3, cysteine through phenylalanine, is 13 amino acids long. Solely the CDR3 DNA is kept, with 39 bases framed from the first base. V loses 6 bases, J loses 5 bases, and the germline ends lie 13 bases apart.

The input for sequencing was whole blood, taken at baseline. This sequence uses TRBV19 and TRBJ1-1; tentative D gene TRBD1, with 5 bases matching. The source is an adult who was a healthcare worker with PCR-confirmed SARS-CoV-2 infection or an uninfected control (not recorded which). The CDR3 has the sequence CASRTGRFTEAFF. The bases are TGTGCCAGTAGAACGGGACGGTTTACTGAAGCTTTCTTT.